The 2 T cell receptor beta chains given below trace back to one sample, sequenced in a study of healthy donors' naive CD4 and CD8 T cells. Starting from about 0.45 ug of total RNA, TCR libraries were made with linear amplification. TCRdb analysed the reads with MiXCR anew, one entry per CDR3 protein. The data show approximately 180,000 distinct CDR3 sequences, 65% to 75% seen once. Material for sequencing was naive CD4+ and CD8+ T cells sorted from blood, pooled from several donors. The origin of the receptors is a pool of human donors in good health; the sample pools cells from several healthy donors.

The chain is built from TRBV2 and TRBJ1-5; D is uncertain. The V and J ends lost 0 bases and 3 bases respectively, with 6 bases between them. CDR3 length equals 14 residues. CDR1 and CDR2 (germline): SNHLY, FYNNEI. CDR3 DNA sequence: TGTGCCAGCAGTGAAGCAGGTTACAATCAGCCCCAGCATTTT. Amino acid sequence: CASSEAGYNQPQHF.

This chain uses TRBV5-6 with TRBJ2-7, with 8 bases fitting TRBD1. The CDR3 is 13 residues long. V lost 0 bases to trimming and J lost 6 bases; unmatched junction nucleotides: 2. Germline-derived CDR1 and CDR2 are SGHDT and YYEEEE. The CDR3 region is CASSLEGTGEQYF. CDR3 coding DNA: TGTGCCAGCAGCTTGGAGGGGACAGGCGAGCAGTACTTC.